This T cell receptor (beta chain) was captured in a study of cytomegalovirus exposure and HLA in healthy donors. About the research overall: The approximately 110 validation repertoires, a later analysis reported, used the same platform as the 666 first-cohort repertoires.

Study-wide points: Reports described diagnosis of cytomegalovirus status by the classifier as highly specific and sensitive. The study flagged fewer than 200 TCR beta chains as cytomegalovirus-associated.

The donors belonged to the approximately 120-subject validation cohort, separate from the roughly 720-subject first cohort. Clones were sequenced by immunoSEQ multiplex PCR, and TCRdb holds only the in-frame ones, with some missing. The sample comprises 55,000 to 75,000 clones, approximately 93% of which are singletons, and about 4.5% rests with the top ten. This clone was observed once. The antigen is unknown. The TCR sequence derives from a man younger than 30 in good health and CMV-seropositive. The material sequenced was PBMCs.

Here the CDR3 reads CASSQSFRNYGYTF. The CDR3 bases are TGCGCCAGCAGCCAATCCTTCCGTAACTATGGCTACACCTTC. V usage is TRBV4-3 and J usage is TRBJ1-2, with D unresolved. V was clipped by 2 bases and J by 1 base, with 8 bases between them. The CDR3 sequence is 14 residues long. Germline V lookup: CDR1 LGHNA, CDR2 YSLEER.